These 15 T cell receptor beta chains were sequenced from one sample in a study of vaccination effects on CD4 cells after COVID-19. ViraFEST assay sequencing came after antigen-specific CD4+ T cells were expanded with viral peptide pools. Culture proceeded for approximately 9 days, and CD4+ T cells were then isolated. Participants received two doses of either the BNT162b2 or mRNA-1273 vaccine. No antigens are known for them. Libraries were prepared by immunoSEQ multiplex PCR; TCRdb keeps only in-frame clonotypes and omits some of them. Among approximately 61,000 clones listed, about three quarters were seen once. Sequencing was performed on CD4+ T cells from PBMCs cultured with HCoV-229E spike peptides, taken after COVID-19 vaccination. All receptors come from a human donor who received a COVID-19 vaccine.

V is TRBV7-3 and J is TRBJ2-2, with 7 bases lining up with TRBD1. V was clipped by 0 bases and J by 7 bases; unmatched bases: 8. This CDR3 spans 16 amino acids. Per the germline V gene, CDR1 is SGHTA and CDR2 is FQGTGA. The CDR3 nucleotides read TGTGCCAGCAGCTTAACGACAGGGTTTAATGGCGGGGAGCTGTTTTTT. This translates into CASSLTTGFNGGELFF.

This chain uses TRBV5-1 with TRBJ2-3, with 9 bases matching TRBD1. V gave up 4 bases and J gave up 4 bases; unmatched junction bases: 4. Germline V lookup: CDR1 SGHRS, CDR2 YFSETQ. The CDR3 extends over 14 amino acids. DNA of the CDR3: TGCGCCAGCAGCGGGACAGGGCCCGCAGATACGCAGTATTTT. Amino acid sequence: CASSGTGPADTQYF.

The chain joins TRBV7-3 to TRBJ2-3; perhaps TRBD2 as D (7 bases). CDR1 is SGHTA and CDR2 is FQGTGA in the germline V gene. The V and J ends lost 5 bases and 1 base respectively, with 16 bases between them. The CDR3 runs 16 residues. The CDR3 DNA sequence: TGTGCCAGCAGCCCCCGCGGGGGCCCCCGCACAGATACGCAGTATTTT. Its protein is CASSPRGGPRTDTQYF.

The chain joins TRBV10-2 to TRBJ1-4, with D unresolved. V was cut by 3 bases and J by 7 bases, with 15 bases left in between. Germline V gene sequence: CDR1 WSHSY, CDR2 SAAADI. The CDR3 totals 15 residues. The CDR3 DNA reads TGCGCCAGCAGTGACTTTGGACGGGAGGGTGAAAAACTGTTTTTT. Translated: CASSDFGREGEKLFF.

V usage is TRBV5-4 and J usage is TRBJ1-6; 7 bases are a match to TRBD1. The length of the CDR3 is 17 residues. Germline values: CDR1 SGHNT, CDR2 YYREEE (reference sequence). V was clipped by 2 bases and J by 6 bases; unmatched bases: 11. CDR3 sequence reads: CASSFSKGATGNSPLHF. In nucleotides, the CDR3 is TGTGCCAGCAGCTTTTCAAAGGGGGCCACCGGTAATTCACCCCTCCACTTT.

V and J are TRBV7-8 and TRBJ1-2; D remains ambiguous. This CDR3 comprises 17 residues. Between the trimmed V and J ends, which lost 0 bases and 4 bases, there was a span of 18 bases. Germline CDR1 is SGHVS and CDR2 is FQNEAQ. As DNA, the CDR3 is TGTGCCAGCAGCTTAGCGCGAATAGGACCGCAATTCTATGGCTACACCTTC. Translation: CASSLARIGPQFYGYTF.

The chain employs TRBV7-8 and TRBJ1-1; tentatively, D is TRBD1 (5 bases). From germline, CDR1 is SGHVS and CDR2 FQNEAQ. Trimming left V 1 base short and J 4 bases short, with 13 bases between. This CDR3 has 15 residues. The CDR3, as DNA: TGTGCCAGCAGCTTAGAGGGACGGGGGGGCACTGAAGCTTTCTTT. This sequence encodes CASSLEGRGGTEAFF. Drawing the rest from reference TRBV7-8 and TRBJ1-1, the complete variable domain is GAGVSQSPRYKVAKRGQDVALRCDPISGHVSLFWYQQALGQGPEFLTYFQNEAQLDKSGLPSDRFFAERPEGSVSTLKIQRTQQEDSAVYLCASSLEGRGGTEAFFGQGTRLTVV.

V gene TRBV6-5 combines with J gene TRBJ1-5, with no clear D. In germline, CDR1 is MNHEY, CDR2 SVGAGI. The germline V and J ends were trimmed by 4 bases and 5 bases, with 9 bases remaining between them. The CDR3 contains 13 residues. The CDR3 spells CASSFRADQPQHF. CDR3 bases: TGTGCCAGCAGTTTTAGGGCGGATCAGCCCCAGCATTTT.

The CDR3 loop is CASSIDLSLGTQNTEAFF. Here the CDR3 DNA reads TGTGCCAGTAGTATAGATCTGAGTTTGGGGACACAGAACACTGAAGCTTTCTTT. V gene TRBV19 combines with J gene TRBJ1-1, with D possibly TRBD1 on 6 matching bases. There are 18 residues in the CDR3. V lost 0 bases, J lost 1 base, and 18 bases lay in between. CDR1 is LNHDA and CDR2 is SQIVND in the germline V gene (reference sequence).

The chain combines TRBV21-1 with TRBJ1-2. TRBV21-1 is assigned pseudogene status. This CDR3 comprises 15 residues. DNA for the CDR3: TGTGCCAGCAGCAGAGACCGGAACCCTAACTATGGCTACACCTTC. Amino acid sequence: CASSRDRNPNYGYTF.

The V call is TRBV5-1, the J call TRBJ2-1; 12 bases line up with TRBD1. Trimming took 5 bases from V and 7 from J; bases not matched to a gene: 10. Germline V gene sequence: CDR1 SGHRS, CDR2 YFSETQ. The length of the CDR3 is 16 residues. Here the CDR3 DNA reads TGCGCCAGCAGTTCACCGGGACAGGGGGCCGGTAATGAGCAGTTCTTC. Translated: CASSSPGQGAGNEQFF.

The chain recombines TRBV25-1 with TRBJ1-2; D is perhaps TRBD1 (6 bases). Deletions cut 6 bases from V and 1 base from J, with 12 bases between. Germline V gives CDR1 MGHDK, CDR2 SYGVNS. This CDR3 spans 14 amino acids. CDR3 in amino acids: CASRGGQSNYGYTF. CDR3 nucleotide sequence: TGTGCCAGCAGGGGTGGACAGAGTAACTATGGCTACACCTTC.

CDR3 region: CATAGSGGESYNEQFF. The CDR3 nucleotides read TGTGCCACCGCGGGGAGCGGGGGGGAATCCTACAATGAGCAGTTCTTC. This rearrangement joins TRBV25-1 to TRBJ2-1; TRBD2 agrees at 10 bases. The CDR3 runs to 16 residues. CDR1 is MGHDK, CDR2 SYGVNS, per germline. The J segment lost 1 base and the V segment lost 10 bases, leaving 10 bases of the junction unmatched. Full variable domain (rest looked up from reference TRBV25-1 and TRBJ2-1): EADIYQTPRYLVIGTGKKITLECSQTMGHDKMYWYQQDPGMELHLIHYSYGVNSTEKGDLSSESTVSRIRTEHFPLTLESARPSHTSQYLCATAGSGGESYNEQFFGPGTRLTVL.

There are a few counts of this clone. The J gene is TRBJ1-4, the V gene TRBV3-1 (or the pseudogene TRBV3-2); D perhaps matches TRBD1 (5 bases). The V gene lost 1 base and the J gene lost 8 bases, with 14 bases spanning the gap. This CDR3 region has 15 residues. Germline V gene sequence: CDR1 LGHDT, CDR2 YNNKEL (reference sequence). This CDR3 is CASSQGWQGAEKLFF. The DNA of the CDR3 is TGTGCCAGCAGCCAAGGCTGGCAGGGAGCCGAAAAACTGTTTTTT.

The chain combines TRBV5-1 with TRBJ1-2, with TRBD1 as a possible D gene (5 bases). Germline loops: CDR1 SGHRS, CDR2 YFSETQ. Trimming cost V 4 bases and J 0 bases, with 13 bases left between them. The CDR3 contains 15 residues. CDR3 loop: CASSPGTAANYGYTF. The CDR3 DNA reads as TGCGCCAGCAGCCCCGGGACGGCCGCTAACTATGGCTACACCTTC.